The 2 T cell receptor beta chains presented below share a single source sample, sequenced in a study of blood T cells in healthy people across ages. With a J-beta primer mix and a sample-barcoded 5' primer, a second PCR ran about 7 to 12 cycles. Each CDR3 protein is one row after TCRdb ran MiXCR on the 5' RACE reads. The sample consists of around 780,000 distinct CDR3 sequences, approximately 53% of them appearing once. Sequencing was done on a sample of blood. The source is a man in his forties or fifties in good health.

The V gene is TRBV9, the J gene TRBJ2-1; D is undetermined. The CDR3 is 12 residues long. Looked up from germline, CDR1 is SGDLS and CDR2 is YYNGEE. Deletions cut 4 bases from V and 8 bases from J, with 10 bases between. The CDR3 DNA reads as TGTGCCAGCAGCCCCTCCCACTATGAGCAGTTCTTC. It codes for CASSPSHYEQFF.

This clonotype was counted a few times. The V and J genes are TRBV6-6 and TRBJ1-2; D may be TRBD1 (6 bases). Germline lookup yields CDR1 MNHNY and CDR2 SVGAGI (reference sequence). V lost 6 bases and J 0 bases, leaving 17 bases between the germline ends. CDR3 length equals 16 residues. DNA of the CDR3: TGTGCCAGCAGACTTCCGGGACAATCAACTAACTATGGCTACACCTTC. Protein product: CASRLPGQSTNYGYTF.